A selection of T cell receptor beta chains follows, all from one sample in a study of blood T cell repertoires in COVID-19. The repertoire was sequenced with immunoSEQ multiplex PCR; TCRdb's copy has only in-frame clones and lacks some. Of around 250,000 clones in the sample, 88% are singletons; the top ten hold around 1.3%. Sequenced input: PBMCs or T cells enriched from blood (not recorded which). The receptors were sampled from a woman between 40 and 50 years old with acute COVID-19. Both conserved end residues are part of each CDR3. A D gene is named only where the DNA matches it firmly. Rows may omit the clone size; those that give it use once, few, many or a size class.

CDR3 protein: CASSPTFATNEKLFF; CDR3 DNA: TGCGCCAGCAGCCCAACTTTTGCAACTAATGAAAAACTGTTTTTT; V gene: TRBV4-3; clone size: once; D gene: -; J gene: TRBJ1-4
CDR3 protein: CAWSVRGNTEAFF; CDR3 DNA: TGTGCCTGGAGTGTGCGGGGGAACACTGAAGCTTTCTTT; V gene: TRBV30; clone size: -; D gene: -; J gene: TRBJ1-1
CDR3 protein: CASSLTGTTEAFF; CDR3 DNA: TGTGCCAGTAGCTTGACAGGGACCACTGAAGCTTTCTTT; V gene: TRBV19; clone size: -; D gene: TRBD1; J gene: TRBJ1-1
CDR3 protein: CASSLPRQGAGQPQHF; CDR3 DNA: TGTGCCAGCAGCTTGCCCCGACAGGGGGCCGGACAGCCCCAGCATTTT; V gene: TRBV5-8; clone size: -; D gene: TRBD1; J gene: TRBJ1-5
CDR3 protein: CAANDQGDEQFF; CDR3 DNA: TGTGCCGCAAATGATCAGGGGGATGAGCAGTTCTTC; V gene: TRBV25-1; clone size: once; D gene: TRBD1; J gene: TRBJ2-1
CDR3 protein: CASSLGTGSSNQPQHF; CDR3 DNA: TGTGCCAGCAGCTTAGGCACAGGAAGTAGCAATCAGCCCCAGCATTTT; V gene: TRBV7-9; clone size: few; D gene: -; J gene: TRBJ1-5
CDR3 protein: CASSPEGGGSTDTQYF; CDR3 DNA: TGCGCCAGCAGCCCGGAGGGCGGAGGGAGCACAGATACGCAGTATTTT; V gene: TRBV5-1; clone size: -; D gene: -; J gene: TRBJ2-3
CDR3 protein: CASSENPGWNYGYTF; CDR3 DNA: TGTGCCAGCAGTGAAAATCCAGGTTGGAACTATGGCTACACCTTC; V gene: TRBV6-1; clone size: -; D gene: -; J gene: TRBJ1-2
CDR3 protein: CSVQLAGGPDTQYF; CDR3 DNA: TGCAGCGTGCAACTAGCGGGAGGGCCAGATACGCAGTATTTT; V gene: TRBV29-1; clone size: -; D gene: TRBD2; J gene: TRBJ2-3
CDR3 protein: CASRSGTGTGRLHTDTQYF; CDR3 DNA: TGTGCCAGCAGGTCCGGGACAGGGACAGGGAGGTTGCACACAGATACGCAGTATTTT; V gene: TRBV5-4; clone size: -; D gene: TRBD1; J gene: TRBJ2-3
CDR3 protein: CASSRNLLQGFGSYTF; CDR3 DNA: TGTGCCAGTAGTAGAAACCTTTTACAGGGTTTCGGGAGCTACACCTTC; V gene: TRBV19; clone size: -; D gene: -; J gene: TRBJ1-2
CDR3 protein: CASTGTSGSHAYEQYF; CDR3 DNA: TGTGCCAGTACCGGGACTAGCGGGAGTCATGCCTACGAGCAGTACTTC; V gene: TRBV19; clone size: -; D gene: TRBD2; J gene: TRBJ2-7
CDR3 protein: CASSQASGRAGVGEQFF; CDR3 DNA: TGTGCCAGCAGCCAAGCTAGCGGGAGGGCCGGGGTTGGTGAGCAGTTCTTC; V gene: TRBV4-2; clone size: -; D gene: TRBD2; J gene: TRBJ2-1
CDR3 protein: CASSYSAGTPYEQYF; CDR3 DNA: TGTGCCAGCAGTTACTCAGCGGGAACACCCTACGAGCAGTACTTC; V gene: TRBV6-5; clone size: once; D gene: TRBD2; J gene: TRBJ2-7
CDR3 protein: CASGGSYGYTF; CDR3 DNA: TGTGCCAGCGGGGGCTCCTATGGCTACACCTTC; V gene: TRBV7-9; clone size: -; D gene: -; J gene: TRBJ1-2
CDR3 protein: CASSPLRAANYGYTF; CDR3 DNA: TGTGCCAGCAGCCCTCTGAGGGCGGCTAACTATGGCTACACCTTC; V gene: TRBV3-1/TRBV3-2; clone size: -; D gene: -; J gene: TRBJ1-2
CDR3 protein: CASSPSSPGGYGYTF; CDR3 DNA: TGTGCCAGCAGCCCGAGTTCCCCAGGGGGCTATGGCTACACCTTC; V gene: TRBV9; clone size: -; D gene: TRBD1; J gene: TRBJ1-2
CDR3 protein: CASSQDWSSSYNEQFF; CDR3 DNA: TGTGCCAGCAGCCAAGATTGGAGCAGCTCCTACAATGAGCAGTTCTTC; V gene: TRBV3-1/TRBV3-2; clone size: -; D gene: -; J gene: TRBJ2-1
CDR3 protein: CASSVGQGTGNTIYF; CDR3 DNA: TGTGCCAGCAGCGTAGGACAGGGGACTGGAAACACCATATATTTT; V gene: TRBV9; clone size: -; D gene: TRBD1; J gene: TRBJ1-3
CDR3 protein: CAWSVQPDTQYF; CDR3 DNA: TGTGCCTGGAGTGTACAACCAGATACGCAGTATTTT; V gene: TRBV30; clone size: -; D gene: -; J gene: TRBJ2-3
CDR3 protein: CASSMDHRGGKNIQYF; CDR3 DNA: TGTGCCAGTAGTATGGACCACAGGGGAGGCAAAAACATTCAGTACTTC; V gene: TRBV19; clone size: -; D gene: -; J gene: TRBJ2-4
CDR3 protein: CASSVLTGVNGYTF; CDR3 DNA: TGTGCCAGCAGTGTACTTACAGGGGTAAACGGCTACACCTTC; V gene: TRBV6-2/TRBV6-3; clone size: -; D gene: TRBD1; J gene: TRBJ1-2
CDR3 protein: CASSALRTQYF; CDR3 DNA: TGTGCCAGCAGCGCCCTTAGGACCCAGTACTTC; V gene: TRBV9; clone size: -; D gene: -; J gene: TRBJ2-5
CDR3 protein: CASSLVKGGGAHGYTF; CDR3 DNA: TGTGCCAGCAGCTTGGTAAAAGGTGGGGGCGCTCATGGCTACACCTTC; V gene: TRBV7-9; clone size: -; D gene: -; J gene: TRBJ1-2
CDR3 protein: CASSLGIAGGGYNEQFF; CDR3 DNA: TGTGCCAGCAGCTTGGGGATAGCGGGAGGGGGATACAATGAGCAGTTCTTC; V gene: TRBV5-8; clone size: -; D gene: TRBD2; J gene: TRBJ2-1
CDR3 protein: CSVATDRLNTGELFF; CDR3 DNA: TGCAGCGTTGCAACGGACAGGTTAAACACCGGGGAGCTGTTTTTT; V gene: TRBV29-1; clone size: once; D gene: TRBD1; J gene: TRBJ2-2
CDR3 protein: CASSPRTGPNTEAFF; CDR3 DNA: TGTGCCAGCTCACCGCGAACAGGGCCGAACACTGAAGCTTTCTTT; V gene: TRBV18; clone size: -; D gene: -; J gene: TRBJ1-1
CDR3 protein: CASSRSLDTEAFF; CDR3 DNA: TGTGCCAGCAGCCGGTCCCTGGACACTGAAGCTTTCTTT; V gene: TRBV11-2; clone size: -; D gene: -; J gene: TRBJ1-1
CDR3 protein: CASSLDYRAANTEAFF; CDR3 DNA: TGTGCCAGCAGCTTGGACTACAGGGCCGCGAACACTGAAGCTTTCTTT; V gene: TRBV5-4; clone size: -; D gene: -; J gene: TRBJ1-1
CDR3 protein: CASSLSFGRADGYTF; CDR3 DNA: TGTGCCAGCAGCTTATCGTTTGGCAGGGCTGACGGCTACACCTTC; V gene: TRBV7-6; clone size: -; D gene: -; J gene: TRBJ1-2
CDR3 protein: CASSQASGVGSYTF; CDR3 DNA: TGTGCCAGCAGCCAAGCATCGGGGGTGGGAAGCTACACCTTC; V gene: TRBV3-1/TRBV3-2; clone size: -; D gene: -; J gene: TRBJ1-2
CDR3 protein: CASSLDRANIQYF; CDR3 DNA: TGTGCCAGCAGCCTGGACAGGGCCAACATTCAGTACTTC; V gene: TRBV27; clone size: once; D gene: TRBD1; J gene: TRBJ2-4
CDR3 protein: CASSIPRGGDYGYTF; CDR3 DNA: TGTGCCAGTAGTATTCCGCGCGGGGGCGACTATGGCTACACCTTC; V gene: TRBV19; clone size: -; D gene: -; J gene: TRBJ1-2
CDR3 protein: CASRSGVSDEQYF; CDR3 DNA: TGCGCCAGCAGGTCCGGTGTTTCCGACGAGCAGTACTTC; V gene: TRBV10-1; clone size: -; D gene: -; J gene: TRBJ2-7
CDR3 protein: CASMQDRGQWDGYTF; CDR3 DNA: TGTGCCAGCATGCAGGACAGGGGGCAATGGGATGGCTACACCTTC; V gene: TRBV2; clone size: few; D gene: TRBD1; J gene: TRBJ1-2
CDR3 protein: CASTSGDRVQPQHF; CDR3 DNA: TGTGCCAGTACCTCGGGGGACAGGGTACAGCCCCAGCATTTT; V gene: TRBV19; clone size: -; D gene: TRBD1; J gene: TRBJ1-5
CDR3 protein: CASSFTLADNNEQFF; CDR3 DNA: TGTGCCAGCAGTTTTACACTAGCGGACAACAATGAGCAGTTCTTC; V gene: TRBV27; clone size: few; D gene: TRBD2; J gene: TRBJ2-1
CDR3 protein: CASSEQTGRVWYGYTF; CDR3 DNA: TGTGCCAGCAGTGAGCAGACAGGGAGAGTGTGGTATGGCTACACCTTC; V gene: TRBV2; clone size: -; D gene: TRBD1; J gene: TRBJ1-2
CDR3 protein: CASKGTGGWSEAFF; CDR3 DNA: TGTGCCAGCAAAGGGACAGGGGGCTGGTCTGAAGCTTTCTTT; V gene: TRBV6-5; clone size: -; D gene: TRBD1; J gene: TRBJ1-1
CDR3 protein: CASRPGLAGLDEQFF; CDR3 DNA: TGTGCCAGCAGGCCCGGACTAGCGGGTTTGGATGAGCAGTTCTTC; V gene: TRBV2; clone size: -; D gene: TRBD2; J gene: TRBJ2-1
CDR3 protein: CASSVPSVIYGYTF; CDR3 DNA: TGTGCCAGCTCCGTACCCTCGGTTATCTATGGCTACACCTTC; V gene: TRBV18; clone size: -; D gene: -; J gene: TRBJ1-2